This is a list of T cell receptor beta chains from one sample in a study of cytomegalovirus exposure and HLA in healthy donors. Data came from immunoSEQ multiplex PCR; TCRdb stores just in-frame clones and leaves some out. This sample has about 160,000 clones, with roughly 80% found just once. Material: PBMCs. The receptor set was obtained from a male donor in good health and CMV-seronegative. The CDR3 runs from the conserved cysteine through the conserved F or W. Fields, in order: D gene, clone size, J gene, CDR3 length, V gene, CDR3 protein, CDR3 DNA. A D gene is named only where the DNA matches it firmly. Clone sizes are given selectively: once, few, many, or a class where the clone is expanded.

>.|.|TRBJ2-1|15|TRBV7-9
CSSSDRTALYNEQFF
TGTTCCAGCAGCGACCGGACAGCTCTATACAATGAGCAGTTCTTC
>.|.|TRBJ2-3|13|TRBV30
CAWSKGGPDTQYF
TGTGCCTGGAGTAAGGGAGGCCCAGATACGCAGTATTTT
>.|.|TRBJ2-3|15|TRBV6-6
CASILQQGITDTQYF
TGTGCCAGCATTCTTCAGCAGGGGATAACAGATACGCAGTATTTT
>TRBD1|.|TRBJ1-2|11|TRBV20-1
CSARDRAGYTF
TGCAGTGCTCGGGACAGGGCTGGCTACACCTTC
>.|few|TRBJ1-4|14|TRBV14
CASSQDLRGTKLFF
TGTGCCAGCAGCCAAGATCTGCGGGGGACAAAACTGTTTTTT
>TRBD1|.|TRBJ1-5|15|TRBV6-1
CASSVVTGGIQPQHF
TGTGCCAGCAGTGTAGTGACAGGGGGCATTCAGCCCCAGCATTTT
>.|.|TRBJ2-3|15|TRBV2
CASRARLGGTDTQYF
TGTGCCAGCAGGGCAAGACTAGGAGGCACAGATACGCAGTATTTT
>.|.|TRBJ2-1|16|TRBV27
CASSPTSGFSYNEQFF
TGTGCCAGCAGTCCGACGAGCGGGTTCTCCTACAATGAGCAGTTCTTC
>TRBD1|.|TRBJ2-7|16|TRBV5-6
CASSFANDRVKYEQYF
TGTGCCAGCAGCTTTGCGAACGACAGGGTAAAATACGAGCAGTACTTC
>.|.|TRBJ1-4|15|TRBV29-1
CSVGLGQATNEKLFF
TGCAGCGTAGGCCTGGGGCAGGCCACTAATGAAAAACTGTTTTTT
>.|.|TRBJ1-6|15|TRBV5-1
CASSSRLSRDSPLHF
TGCGCCAGCAGCTCCAGACTCTCCCGGGATTCACCCCTCCACTTT
>.|.|TRBJ2-2|15|TRBV27
CASSSRRSNTGELFF
TGTGCCAGCAGTTCCCGCCGGTCGAACACCGGGGAGCTGTTTTTT
>TRBD1|.|TRBJ1-2|11|TRBV29-1
CSGQGNYGYTF
TGCAGCGGACAGGGGAACTATGGCTACACCTTC
>TRBD1|once|TRBJ1-1|15|TRBV28
CASSFAGQGGTEAFF
TGTGCCAGCAGTTTTGCGGGACAGGGGGGCACTGAAGCTTTCTTT
>.|.|TRBJ2-3|14|TRBV5-1
CASSLRTNTDTQYF
TGCGCCAGCAGCTTGAGGACTAACACAGATACGCAGTATTTT
>TRBD2|.|TRBJ2-7|14|TRBV6-5
CASSYGAGGGEQYF
TGTGCCAGCAGTTACGGGGCGGGGGGGGGCGAGCAGTACTTC
>.|.|TRBJ2-2|13|TRBV2
CASLGAGPGELFF
TGTGCCAGCCTAGGGGCAGGGCCCGGGGAGCTGTTTTTT
>.|.|TRBJ1-2|13|TRBV29-1
CSGHRLRVNGYTF
TGCAGCGGGCACAGGCTTAGGGTAAATGGCTACACCTTC
>.|.|TRBJ1-2|10|TRBV7-9
CASGRGGYTF
TGTGCCAGCGGGAGAGGCGGCTACACCTTC
>TRBD1|.|TRBJ1-2|13|TRBV7-3
CASSFGGTGGSTF
TGTGCCAGCAGCTTCGGCGGGACAGGGGGCTCCACCTTC
>TRBD1|once|TRBJ1-1|14|TRBV18
CASSPDRGLPEAFF
TGTGCCAGCTCTCCAGACAGGGGGCTGCCTGAAGCTTTCTTT
>TRBD2|.|TRBJ2-1|15|TRBV2
CASPGSSGWYNEQFF
TGTGCCAGCCCCGGTAGTAGCGGGTGGTACAATGAGCAGTTCTTC
>.|.|TRBJ2-7|14|TRBV6-6
CASSESGEYYEQYF
TGTGCCAGCAGTGAGAGCGGAGAATACTACGAGCAGTACTTC